This TCR beta chain was captured by sequencing in a study of shared clonotypes between healthy human individuals. Study-level points and caveats: Sampling involved blood alone; tissue repertoires likely differ.

Positive CCR7 selection of CD45RO-negative cells yielded the naive CD8 cells, and terminally differentiated effector memory CD45RA+ cells were excluded. This clone was seen only once. Its specificity is not known. This table comes from immunoSEQ multiplex PCR, and its TCRdb copy is limited to in-frame clones, with some not included. The table records over 800,000 clones, 80% to 95% of them present only once. Trimming removed 0 bases from V and 2 bases from J; junction bases left unmatched: 5. From germline, CDR1 is SGHRS and CDR2 YFSETQ. The CDR3 is made up of 16 amino acids. The clonotype comes from a man aged 25-45 years in good health. The genes are TRBV5-1 and TRBJ2-7; 10 bases line up with TRBD2. Sequencing was done on a sample of naive CD8+ T cells sorted from blood. The CDR3 DNA sequence: TGCGCCAGCAGCTTGGCCACTACTAGCGGGGCCTACGAGCAGTACTTC. Amino acid sequence: CASSLATTSGAYEQYF.